This T cell receptor beta chain appears in the sequencing data of a study of a mutant IDH1 vaccine in newly diagnosed glioma. Study-wide context: Vaccination followed radiotherapy alone by 4-6 weeks, or accompanied temozolomide cycles. At week 47 came visit V13, while visit V12 had come at week 35.

Germline CDR1 reads MGHRA; CDR2 reads YSYEKL. Trimming removed 2 bases from V and 1 base from J; junction bases left unmatched: 2. The CDR3 contains 17 residues. A note on this clone: Its antigen remains unidentified.

The time point is: week 35, safety follow-up. A single vaccine dose contained 300 ug of mutant IDH1 20-mer peptide, and topical imiquimod was used with it. Eight vaccinations went to patients in weeks 1, 3, 5, 7, 11, 15, 19, 23. Repertoires were generated with immunoSEQ multiplex PCR, while TCRdb's copy carries only in-frame clones and drops some. The sample has tens of thousands of clones; around 82% are singletons. The V gene is TRBV4-1, the J gene TRBJ2-7; TRBD2 agrees at 16 bases. This receptor was identified in a man aged 18 to 29 with glioma. This specimen consisted of PBMCs, obtained from a glioma patient whose treatment included an IDH1 peptide vaccine. CDR3 DNA sequence: TGCGCCAGCAGCCAAACGGGACTAGCGGGAGGGTCCTACGAGCAGTACTTC. Residues: CASSQTGLAGGSYEQYF.